The source of this T cell receptor beta chain is a study of response to subunit inactivated influenza vaccine. Concerning this clonotype itself: Its antigen is still unknown.

Study-level findings and limits: A suggestion made by the authors is that each seasonal influenza vaccination recruits few new T cells.

Via MiXCR, TCRdb re-called the RT-PCR reads, giving one row per CDR3 protein. The sample has fewer than 800,000 distinct CDR3 sequences; around 14% are singletons. The sequence came from a man aged 50 to 59 who received an inactivated influenza vaccine. The sample here was PBMCs from blood, taken about 11 days after vaccination.

CDR3 DNA sequence: TGCGCCAGCAGCTTGGTAGGGATCAGCACAGATACGCAGTATTTT. This encodes CASSLVGISTDTQYF. The rearrangement links TRBV5-1 to TRBJ2-3; D call uncertain. CDR1 is SGHRS, CDR2 YFSETQ, per germline. The V end lost 0 bases, the J end lost 0 bases, and 8 bases lay between the germline ends. This CDR3 is 15 amino acids long.